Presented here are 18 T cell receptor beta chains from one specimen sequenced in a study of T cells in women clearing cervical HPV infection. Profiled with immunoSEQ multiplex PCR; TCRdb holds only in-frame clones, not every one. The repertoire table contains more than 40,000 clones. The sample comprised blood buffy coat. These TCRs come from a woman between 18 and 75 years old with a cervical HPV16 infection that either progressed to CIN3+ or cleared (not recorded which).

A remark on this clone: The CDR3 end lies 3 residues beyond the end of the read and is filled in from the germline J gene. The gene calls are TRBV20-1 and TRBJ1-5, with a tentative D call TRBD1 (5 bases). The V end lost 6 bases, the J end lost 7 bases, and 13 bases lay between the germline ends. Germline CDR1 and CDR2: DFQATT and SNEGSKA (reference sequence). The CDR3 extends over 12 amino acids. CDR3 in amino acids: CSATEGLQPQHF. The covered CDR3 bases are TGCAGTGCAACCGAGGGGCTGCAGCCC.

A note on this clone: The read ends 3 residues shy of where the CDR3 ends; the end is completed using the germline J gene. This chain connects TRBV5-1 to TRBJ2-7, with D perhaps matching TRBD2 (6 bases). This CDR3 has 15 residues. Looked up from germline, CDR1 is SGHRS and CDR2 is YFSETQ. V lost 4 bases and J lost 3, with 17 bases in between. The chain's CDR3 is CASSPGGAGSYEQYF. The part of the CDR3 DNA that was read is TGCGCCAGCAGCCCGGGTGGGGCCGGGAGCTACGAG.

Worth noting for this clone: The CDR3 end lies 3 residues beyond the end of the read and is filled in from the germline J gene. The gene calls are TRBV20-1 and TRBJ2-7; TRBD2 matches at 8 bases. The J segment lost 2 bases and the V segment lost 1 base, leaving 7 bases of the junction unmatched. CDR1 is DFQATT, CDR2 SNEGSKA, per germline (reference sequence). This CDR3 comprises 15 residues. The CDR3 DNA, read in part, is TGCAGTGCTAGAGGGGCCGGGACTAGACCCTACGAG. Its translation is CSARGAGTRPYE. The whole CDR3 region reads CSARGAGTRPYEQYF.

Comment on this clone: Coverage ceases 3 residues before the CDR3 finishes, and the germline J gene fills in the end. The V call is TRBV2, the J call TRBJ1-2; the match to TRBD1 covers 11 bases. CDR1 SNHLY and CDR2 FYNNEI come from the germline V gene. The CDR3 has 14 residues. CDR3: CASSSGTGGGGYTF. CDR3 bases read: TGTGCCAGCAGTTCCGGGACAGGGGGAGGGGGC.

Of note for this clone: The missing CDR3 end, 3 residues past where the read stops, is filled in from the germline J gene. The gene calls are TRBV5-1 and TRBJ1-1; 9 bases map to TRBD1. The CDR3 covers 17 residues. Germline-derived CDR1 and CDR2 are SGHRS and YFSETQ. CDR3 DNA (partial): TGCGCCAGCAGCTTGGGACTGGGACAGGGAGTAATTTTGAAA. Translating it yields CASSLGLGQGVILK. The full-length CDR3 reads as CASSLGLGQGVILKAFF.

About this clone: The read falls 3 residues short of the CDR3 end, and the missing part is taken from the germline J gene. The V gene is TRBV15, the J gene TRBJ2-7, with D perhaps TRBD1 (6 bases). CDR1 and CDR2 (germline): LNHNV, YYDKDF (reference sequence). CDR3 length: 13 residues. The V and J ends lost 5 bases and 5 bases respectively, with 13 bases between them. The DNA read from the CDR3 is TGTGCCACCAGCCACCCAGGGGCGAACGAG. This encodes CATSHPGANE. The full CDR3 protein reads CATSHPGANEQYF. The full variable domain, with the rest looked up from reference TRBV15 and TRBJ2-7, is DAMVIQNPRYQVTQFGKPVTLSCSQTLNHNVMYWYQQKSSQAPKLLFHYYDKDFNNEADTPDNFQSRRPNTSFCFLDIRSPGLGDTAMYLCATSHPGANEQYFGPGTRLTVT.

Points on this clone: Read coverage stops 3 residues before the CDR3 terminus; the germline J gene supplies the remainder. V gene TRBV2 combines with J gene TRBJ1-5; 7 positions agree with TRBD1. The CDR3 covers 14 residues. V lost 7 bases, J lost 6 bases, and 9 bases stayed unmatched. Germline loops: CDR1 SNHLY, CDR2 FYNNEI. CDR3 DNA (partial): TGTGCCAGCAATCAAGGGGGCCCCGGTCAGCCC. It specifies CASNQGGPGQP. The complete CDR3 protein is CASNQGGPGQPQHF. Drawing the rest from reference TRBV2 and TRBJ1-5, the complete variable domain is EPEVTQTPSHQVTQMGQEVILRCVPISNHLYFYWYRQILGQKVEFLVSFYNNEISEKSEIFDDQFSVERPDGSNFTLKIRSTKLEDSAMYFCASNQGGPGQPQHFGDGTRLSIL.

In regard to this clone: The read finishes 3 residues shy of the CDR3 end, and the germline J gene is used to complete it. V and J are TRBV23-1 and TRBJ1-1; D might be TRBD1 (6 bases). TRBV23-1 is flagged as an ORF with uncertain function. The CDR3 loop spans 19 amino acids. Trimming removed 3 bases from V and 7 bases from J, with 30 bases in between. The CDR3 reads CASSQLRKTGTTHTGEAFF. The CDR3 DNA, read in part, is TGCGCCAGCAGTCAGCTCCGCAAAACAGGGACAACACACACGGGTGAA.

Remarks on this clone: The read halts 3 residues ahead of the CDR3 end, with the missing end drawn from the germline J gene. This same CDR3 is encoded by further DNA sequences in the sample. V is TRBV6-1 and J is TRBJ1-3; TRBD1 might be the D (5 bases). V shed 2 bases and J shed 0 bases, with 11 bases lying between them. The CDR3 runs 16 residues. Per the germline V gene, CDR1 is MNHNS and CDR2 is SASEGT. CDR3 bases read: TGTGCCAGCAGTGAACAGTGGGGCAACTCTGGAAACACC. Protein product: CASSEQWGNSGNT. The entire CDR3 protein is CASSEQWGNSGNTIYF.

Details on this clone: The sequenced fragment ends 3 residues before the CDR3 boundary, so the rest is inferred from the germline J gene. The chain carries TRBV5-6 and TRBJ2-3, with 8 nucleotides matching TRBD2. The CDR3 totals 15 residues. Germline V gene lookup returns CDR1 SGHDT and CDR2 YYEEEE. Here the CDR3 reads CASSFGGAWNQPQYF. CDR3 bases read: TGTGCCAGCAGCTTCGGGGGGGCATGGAATCAGCCG.

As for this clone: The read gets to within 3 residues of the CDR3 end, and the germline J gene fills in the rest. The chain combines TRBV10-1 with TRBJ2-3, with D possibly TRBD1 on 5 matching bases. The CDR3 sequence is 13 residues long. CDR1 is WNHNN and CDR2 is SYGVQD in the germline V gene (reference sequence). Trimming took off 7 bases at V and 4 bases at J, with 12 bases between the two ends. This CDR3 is CASNQGSADTQYF. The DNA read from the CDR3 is TGCGCCAGCAATCAGGGCTCCGCAGATACG.

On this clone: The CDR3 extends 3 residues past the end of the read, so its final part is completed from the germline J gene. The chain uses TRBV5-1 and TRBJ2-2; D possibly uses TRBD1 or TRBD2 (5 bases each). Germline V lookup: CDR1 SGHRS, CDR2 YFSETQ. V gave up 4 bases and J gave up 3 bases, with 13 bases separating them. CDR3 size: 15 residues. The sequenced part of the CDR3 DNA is TGCGCCAGCAGCATGGGGGAAGGGGACACCGGGGAG. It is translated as CASSMGEGDTGE. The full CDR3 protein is CASSMGEGDTGELFF. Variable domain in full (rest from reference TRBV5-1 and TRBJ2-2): KAGVTQTPRYLIKTRGQQVTLSCSPISGHRSVSWYQQTPGQGLQFLFEYFSETQRNKGNFPGRFSGRQFSNSRSEMNVSTLELGDSALYLCASSMGEGDTGELFFGEGSRLTVL.

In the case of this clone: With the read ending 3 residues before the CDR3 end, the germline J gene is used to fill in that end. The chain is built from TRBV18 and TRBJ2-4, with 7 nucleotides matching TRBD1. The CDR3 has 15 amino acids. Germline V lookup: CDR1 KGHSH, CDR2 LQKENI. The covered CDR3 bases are TGTGCCAGCGGGGACAGACTACACTCTAACTATGGT. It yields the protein CASGDRLHSNYG. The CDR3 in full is CASGDRLHSNYGQYF.

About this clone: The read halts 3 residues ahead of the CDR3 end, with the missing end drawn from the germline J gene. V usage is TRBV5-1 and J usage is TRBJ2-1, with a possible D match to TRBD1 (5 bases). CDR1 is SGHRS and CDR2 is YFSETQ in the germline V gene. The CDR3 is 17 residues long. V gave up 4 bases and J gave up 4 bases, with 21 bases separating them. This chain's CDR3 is CASSQRGHEANYNEQFF. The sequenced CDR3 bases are TGCGCCAGCAGCCAAAGAGGACATGAAGCTAATTACAATGAG.

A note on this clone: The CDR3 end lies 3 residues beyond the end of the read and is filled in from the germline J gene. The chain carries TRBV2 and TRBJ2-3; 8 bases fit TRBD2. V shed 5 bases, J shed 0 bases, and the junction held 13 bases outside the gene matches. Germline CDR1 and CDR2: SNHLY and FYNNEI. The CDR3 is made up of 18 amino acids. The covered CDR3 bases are TGTGCCAGCAGTAAACAGATCATCAGCGGGGGAAGCACAGATACG. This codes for CASSKQIISGGSTDT. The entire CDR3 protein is CASSKQIISGGSTDTQYF.

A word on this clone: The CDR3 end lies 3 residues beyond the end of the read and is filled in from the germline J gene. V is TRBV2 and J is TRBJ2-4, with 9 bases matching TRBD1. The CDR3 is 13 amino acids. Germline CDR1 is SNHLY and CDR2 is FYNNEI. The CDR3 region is CASTGQGNYGQYF. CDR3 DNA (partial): TGTGCCAGCACCGGACAGGGGAATTATGGT.

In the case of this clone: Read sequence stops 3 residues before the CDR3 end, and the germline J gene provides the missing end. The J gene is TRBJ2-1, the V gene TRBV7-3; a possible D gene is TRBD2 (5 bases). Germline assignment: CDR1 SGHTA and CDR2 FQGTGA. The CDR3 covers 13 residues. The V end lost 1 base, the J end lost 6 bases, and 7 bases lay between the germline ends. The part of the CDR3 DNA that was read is TGTGCCAGCAGCTTAATCCGGGGCAATGAG. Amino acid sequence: CASSLIRGNE. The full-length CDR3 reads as CASSLIRGNEQFF.

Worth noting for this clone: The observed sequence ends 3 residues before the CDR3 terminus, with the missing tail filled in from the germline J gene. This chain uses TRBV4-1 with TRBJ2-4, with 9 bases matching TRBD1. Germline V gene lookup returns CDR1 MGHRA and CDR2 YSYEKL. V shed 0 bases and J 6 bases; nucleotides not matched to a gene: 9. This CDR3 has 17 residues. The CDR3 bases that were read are TGCGCCAGCAGCCAAGACCAACAGGGGGCTCAGGGAAACATT. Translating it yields CASSQDQQGAQGNI. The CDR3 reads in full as CASSQDQQGAQGNIQYF.